Described below is a single TCR beta chain sequence and its context. Its antigen is not identified. The germline gives CDR1 LGHNA, CDR2 YSLEER. The CDR3 is 17 amino acids. With V trimmed by 0 bases and J by 5 bases, 9 bases remained unmatched. TCRdb processed the RT-PCR reads anew with MiXCR; each CDR3 protein has one entry. The repertoire holds 200,000 to 300,000 distinct CDR3 sequences, with over 9% as singletons. This sample stems from a study of response to subunit inactivated influenza vaccine. Broader study findings: Each seasonal flu vaccination may recruit only limited new T cells, authors suggested.

Sequenced material: non-naive T cells sorted from PBMCs, taken 14 to 15 days before vaccination. This TCR was sampled from a man in his fifties or sixties who received an inactivated influenza vaccine. The V and J genes are TRBV4-3 and TRBJ2-5, with 10 bases identical to TRBD2. The CDR3 bases are TGCGCCAGCAGCCAAGATCTGGCTAGCGGGAGATTCGAGACCCAGTACTTC. This gives the protein CASSQDLASGRFETQYF.